A single sample is the source of the 20 T cell receptor delta chains below, sequenced in a study of γδ T cells in repeated Plasmodium falciparum infection. TCRdb re-called clones from the multiplex PCR reads via CATT. The sample records around 57,000 delta-chain clones, around 1.8% being singletons. Flow sorting of PBMC yielded separate Vgamma9/Vdelta2+ and Vdelta2-negative gammadelta T cell populations for bulk repertoire analysis. Sequencing input: gamma-delta T cells from blood. The receptors were sampled from a pool of human donors (malaria-infected and uninfected, not separated).

A note on this clone: A far larger clone is one nucleotide away, so this likely arose from a read error. It is unclear where the CDR3 begins or ends on the DNA, so no DNA is shown, and the CDR3 is as TCRdb lists it. TRDV1 is the V gene, and the J gene was not called; the table's D call of TRDD3 was not tested on the DNA. The CDR3 has 14 residues if both end residues are counted. Looked up from germline, CDR1 is TSWWSYY and CDR2 is QGS. The CDR3 reads CALGDGTRSDKLIF.

In its sample, this clone was seen many times. One end of the junction does not line up with germline, which may come from a read error. CDR3 amino acids: CACETGLHF. CDR3 DNA sequence: TGTGCCTGTGAGACGGGACTTCACTTT. The chain recombines TRDV2 with TRDJ1; D ambiguous. Germline CDR1 and CDR2: GEAIGNYY and EKD. CDR3 length equals 9 residues.

In its sample, this clone was seen a few times. The protein that TCRdb holds for this DNA derives from a much larger clone and differs from the translated DNA at residue 5, which likely indicates a read error; the protein shown here is translated from the DNA. V is TRDV3 and J is TRDJ1, with D perhaps TRDD3 (6 bases). From germline, CDR1 is TVYSNPD and CDR2 GDNSRS (reference sequence). Trimming pared 5 bases from V and 2 bases from J, leaving 27 bases between. This CDR3 has 17 residues. CDR3 coding DNA: TGTGCCCTCAGGAGTCTCGTACTGGGACCCCAAACCGATAAACTCATCTTT. This encodes CALRSLVLGPQTDKLIF.

This clone was observed a handful of times. This DNA's translation differs at residue 20 from TCRdb's protein, which comes from a much larger clone; a read error is likely, and the protein shown is translated from the DNA. V is TRDV1 and J is TRDJ1, with 7 bases matching TRDD3. The CDR3 runs to 23 residues. The germline V gene has CDR1 TSWWSYY and CDR2 QGS. The CDR3 spells CALGETSVLGRLGITTYTDILIF. Written as DNA, the CDR3 is TGTGCTCTTGGGGAAACTTCGGTTCTAGGGAGACTGGGGATTACTACGTACACCGATATACTCATCTTT.

For this clone: This likely reflects a read error, since a far larger clone is one base away. This sample includes further DNA sequences coding for the same CDR3. The V and J genes are TRDV1 and TRDJ1, with D unclear. V lost 4 bases and J 0 bases, leaving 24 bases between the germline ends. The CDR3 runs 19 residues. Looked up from germline, CDR1 is TSWWSYY and CDR2 is QGS. CDR3 loop: CALGGLFYGSSSYTDKLIF. The CDR3 bases are TGTGCTCTTGGGGGGTTGTTTTACGGTTCGTCGTCGTACACCGATAAACTCATCTTT.

This clone was observed a few times. One base separates it from a far larger clone, so it is likely a read error. Other nucleotide sequences in the sample specify the same CDR3. The chain has TRDV1 and TRDJ1; D possibly matches TRDD2 or TRDD3 (5 bases each). The CDR3 extends over 19 amino acids. Germline V gene data show CDR1 as TSWWSYY and CDR2 as QGS. In DNA form, the CDR3 reads TGTGCCCTTGGGGAACGGTTCCTGGCGACGGGGACCCACACCGATAAACTCACCTTT. Translation: CALGERFLATGTHTDKLTF.

This clone has a handful of counts. The TCRdb protein comes from a much larger clone and disagrees with this DNA's translation at residue 18, likely due to a read error; the protein given here is derived from the DNA. V is TRDV2 and J is TRDJ1; 9 nucleotides match TRDD3. Assignment of the J gene here rests on matching the DNA to germline, because TCRdb gives none. CDR3 length: 22 residues. Germline V gene data show CDR1 as GEAIGNYY and CDR2 as EKD. CDR3 residues: CACDTINPSVLGEGPLTNKLIF. CDR3 DNA sequence: TGTGCCTGTGACACCATTAACCCCTCCGTACTGGGGGAAGGTCCGCTCACCAATAAACTCATCTTT.

About this clone itself: Translating this DNA gives a protein that differs at residue 18 from the TCRdb one, which belongs to a much larger clone; a read error is likely, and the protein shown is this translation. The chain couples TRDV1 to TRDJ1; tentatively, D is TRDD2 (5 bases). Assignment of the J gene here rests on matching the DNA to germline, because TCRdb gives none. Germline V CDR1 and CDR2: TSWWSYY, QGS. The CDR3 runs 21 residues. CDR3 nucleotides: TGTGCTCTTGGGGAACTCAAACCTTGCCGATTGATCCTAAAGTACACCGATAGACTCATCTTT. It encodes CALGELKPCRLILKYTDRLIF.

Points on this clone: The protein recorded in TCRdb matches a much larger clone and deviates from this DNA's translation at residue 15, suggesting a read error; the protein here is obtained by translating the DNA. The chain uses TRDV3 and TRDJ1; TRDD3 aligns across 13 bases. J was trimmed by 4 bases and V by 2 bases; bases with no gene match: 28. Germline CDR1 and CDR2: TVYSNPD and GDNSRS (reference sequence). The CDR3 is made up of 22 amino acids. Here the CDR3 DNA reads TGTGCCTTTTCTCGGCGGGCAGACTGGGGGATACGTCCTAAATCGTACAGCGATAAACTCATCTTT. It translates to CAFSRRADWGIRPKSYSDKLIF. The full variable domain, rest sourced from reference TRDV3 and TRDJ1, is CDKVTQSSPDQTVASGSEVVLLCTYDTVYSNPDLFWYRIRPDYSFQFVFYGDNSRSEGADFTQGRFSVKHILTQKAFHLVISPVRTEDSATYYCAFSRRADWGIRPKSYSDKLIFGKGTRVTVEP.

A note on this clone: The protein TCRdb lists belongs to a much larger clone and differs from this DNA's translation at residue 9, which points to a read error; the protein shown is made from the DNA. This chain links TRDV2 with TRDJ1; 8 bases map to TRDD3. Here the J gene was assigned by germline matching of the DNA, as TCRdb has none. Germline CDR1 and CDR2: GEAIGNYY and EKD. The CDR3 has 18 residues. V lost 1 base, J lost 1 base, and 13 bases stayed unmatched. The CDR3 bases are TGTGCCTGTGACACGTACTGGGGGGTACTCGGGAGCACCGATAAACTCATCTTT. The encoded protein is CACDTYWGVLGSTDKLIF.

This clone showed up just a few times. A far larger clone is off by one base, so a read error is likely. The same CDR3 is also encoded by other DNA sequences in this sample. This chain connects TRDV2 to TRDJ1; TRDD3 might be the D (5 bases). Here the J gene was assigned by germline matching of the DNA, as TCRdb has none. Germline CDR1 reads GEAIGNYY; CDR2 reads EKD. CDR3 length: 27 residues. The CDR3 region has the DNA TGTGCCTGTGACACATCTCTCCTGAGAATGGGATCACAGGAGGACCCAAAACCGACTCTCTACACTGATAAACTCATCTTT. It is translated as CACDTSLLRMGSQEDPKPTLYTDKLIF.

This clone has at least ten counts. This may be a read error, as it is one base from a much larger clone. Other DNA sequences from this sample encode an identical CDR3 as well. The genes are TRDV1 and TRDJ1, with a possible D match to TRDD1 (6 bases). Germline-derived CDR1 and CDR2 are TSWWSYY and QGS. This CDR3 region has 27 residues. The CDR3 nucleotides are TGTGCCCTTGGGGAAATATCGATCTTCTTCGTTCGTGGTCAGACCTGGTCCGGTTCGAGACACACCGATAAACTCATCTTT. This encodes CALGEISIFFVRGQTWSGSRHTDKLIF.

The sample holds a few counts of this clone. This DNA translates differently at residue 9 from the TCRdb protein, which is that of a much larger clone; a read error is likely, and the protein shown is the DNA's own translation. This chain joins TRDV1 and TRDJ1; D might be TRDD3 (6 bases). The CDR3 covers 21 residues. The germline gives CDR1 TSWWSYY, CDR2 QGS. The CDR3 sequence: CALGERPRFWGMVRYTDKLIF. The CDR3 nucleotides are TGTGCTCTTGGGGAACGTCCGAGGTTCTGGGGAATGGTTCGGTACACCGATAAGCTCATCTTT.

Of note for this clone: The protein in TCRdb stems from a much larger clone and differs at residue 3 from this DNA's translation, likely a read error; here the protein is translated from the DNA. The V and J genes are TRDV1 and TRDJ1; TRDD3 aligns across 11 bases. V shed 10 bases, J shed 0 bases, and the junction held 22 bases outside the gene matches. Germline-derived CDR1 and CDR2 are TSWWSYY and QGS. The CDR3 has 20 residues. CDR3: CAPSILHTLWGIPYTDKLIF. The CDR3 nucleotides are TGTGCTCCTTCCATCCTACACACCCTCTGGGGGATACCATACACCGATAAACTCATCTTT.

The CDR3 spells CALGSASLLGILYTDKLIF. CDR3 nucleotide sequence: TGTGCTCTTGGGAGTGCCTCCCTACTGGGGATCCTGTACACCGATAAACTCATCTTT. The rearrangement joins TRDV1 to TRDJ1; TRDD3 matches 7 bases. Matching the DNA to germline supplied the J gene, which TCRdb does not give. Germline V gene sequence: CDR1 TSWWSYY, CDR2 QGS. Trimming removed 5 bases from V and 0 bases from J; junction bases left unmatched: 18. There are 19 residues in the CDR3.

This clone was seen a few times. The protein in TCRdb stems from a much larger clone and differs at residue 4 from this DNA's translation, likely a read error; here the protein is translated from the DNA. This CDR3 is CAYGSTPRLRGLPGGRPFTDKLIF. The DNA of the CDR3 is TGTGCTTATGGGAGCACCCCGCGGCTACGTGGCCTCCCTGGGGGCCGGCCTTTCACCGATAAACTTATCTTT. No J gene was assigned, while the V gene was called as TRAV38-2/DV8; the table gives TRDD3 as D, unverified against the DNA. The germline CDR1 and CDR2 sequences are TSESDYY and QEAYKQQN. The CDR3 contains 24 residues.

About this clone itself: TCRdb's listed protein matches a much larger clone and diverges from this DNA's translation at residue 14, likely through a read error; the protein shown comes from the DNA. The chain employs TRDV3 and TRDJ1; 12 bases agree with TRDD3. Germline values: CDR1 TVYSNPD, CDR2 GDNSRS (reference sequence). This CDR3 region has 28 residues. Losses at the gene ends were 2 bases for V and 0 bases for J; bases not matched to a gene: 43. In DNA form, the CDR3 reads TGTGCCTTTGGTGGTTCCTCCCCGCTGGGGGATACGGGGATCGCATGTTTACGGATAGCTACGTACACCGATAAACTCATCTTT. Its translation: CAFGGSSPLGDTGIACLRIATYTDKLIF. Full variable domain (remainder filled in from reference TRDV3 and TRDJ1): CDKVTQSSPDQTVASGSEVVLLCTYDTVYSNPDLFWYRIRPDYSFQFVFYGDNSRSEGADFTQGRFSVKHILTQKAFHLVISPVRTEDSATYYCAFGGSSPLGDTGIACLRIATYTDKLIFGKGTRVTVEP.

This clone was recorded a few times. The TCRdb protein, from a much larger clone, departs from this DNA's translation at residue 7, likely by read error; the protein shown derives from the DNA. The J gene is TRDJ1, the V gene TRDV1; 10 positions match TRDD3. TCRdb records no J gene; here it was assigned by comparing the DNA to germline. The V segment lost 3 bases and the J segment 0 bases; nucleotides outside the gene matches: 22. The CDR3 runs to 22 residues. Per the germline V gene, CDR1 is TSWWSYY and CDR2 is QGS. CDR3 DNA sequence: TGTGCTCTTGGGGAGACTTTCTGGTACTGGGGGATGGGGATACCGTACACCGATAAACTCATCTTT. This translates into CALGETFWYWGMGIPYTDKLIF.

This clone was recorded many times. This DNA's translation and the protein TCRdb lists, from a much larger clone, do not match at residue 3, likely due to a read error; the protein shown is translated from the DNA. The CDR3 region is CARDVLGVYTDKLIF. Here the CDR3 DNA reads TGTGCCCGTGACGTACTGGGGGTTTACACCGATAAACTCATCTTT. The rearrangement joins TRDV2 to TRDJ1; 8 positions match TRDD3. Germline V gives CDR1 GEAIGNYY, CDR2 EKD. The CDR3 contains 15 residues.

This clone has just a few counts. A read error likely explains why the TCRdb protein, taken from a much larger clone, differs from this DNA's translation at residue 17; the protein shown is translated from the DNA. The J gene is TRDJ1, the V gene TRDV1; 10 positions agree with TRDD3. TCRdb lists no J gene, so it was determined here by aligning the DNA to germline. Germline-derived CDR1 and CDR2 are TSWWSYY and QGS. V was pared by 1 base and J by 3 bases, with 23 bases of the junction left unmatched. CDR3 size: 22 residues. CDR3 DNA sequence: TGTGCTCTTGGGGAACGGCCTTTAAAGGCGTGGTACTGGGGGATGCGAGCCGATAAACTCATCTTT. The encoded protein is CALGERPLKAWYWGMRADKLIF.